The 21 T cell receptor beta chains presented below share a single source sample, sequenced in a study of immune characterization of retroperitoneal liposarcoma. One entry per CDR3 protein, called by TCRdb with MiXCR from the PCR reads. The sample contains roughly 12,000 distinct CDR3 sequences, around 24% of which appear only once. The specimen was tumor tissue. The receptors stem from a female donor with retroperitoneal liposarcoma.

Points on this clonotype: Given a much more abundant clone one base away, this may be a read error. V gene TRBV27 combines with J gene TRBJ2-5; D gene unclear. Per germline, CDR1 MNHEY and CDR2 SMNVEV (reference sequence). This CDR3 spans 11 amino acids. CDR3 bases: TGTGCCACCCAAGTTTGGAATGAGCAGTGCTTC. Its translation is CATQVWNEQCF.

This clonotype came up a few times. The chain couples TRBV11-2 to TRBJ2-5, with no clear D. Trimming took off 5 bases at V and 2 bases at J, with 12 bases between the two ends. The CDR3 extends over 14 amino acids. The V gene's germline CDR1 is SGHAT and CDR2 FQNNGV. CDR3 nucleotides: TGTGCCAGCAGCCAATTGGACGGGCAAGAGACCCAGTACTTC. It specifies CASSQLDGQETQYF. The whole variable domain, filled in from reference TRBV11-2 and TRBJ2-5, reads EAGVAQSPRYKIIEKRQSVAFWCNPISGHATLYWYQQILGQGPKLLIQFQNNGVVDDSQLPKDRFSAERLKGVDSTLKIQPAKLEDSAVYLCASSQLDGQETQYFGPGTRLLVL.

In its sample, this clonotype ranks as medium-sized (0.01 to 0.1%). The rearrangement joins TRBV7-2 to TRBJ1-5; no clear D. This CDR3 has 14 residues. Germline values: CDR1 SGHTA, CDR2 FQGNSA. Trimming took 5 bases from V and 0 from J, leaving 8 bases between them. The CDR3 loop reads CASSRDISNQPQHF. For the CDR3, the DNA is TGTGCCAGCAGCCGAGACATTAGCAATCAGCCCCAGCATTTT.

This clonotype appeared many times. The chain combines TRBV6-1 with TRBJ2-1; TRBD2 matches at 10 bases. The J call may be mistaken, given a closer DNA end match to TRBJ2-7. Germline CDR1 reads MNHNS; CDR2 reads SASEGT. The CDR3 is 14 amino acids. The CDR3 protein is CASSSSGGYNEQYF. The CDR3 DNA reads TGTGCCAGCAGTTCTAGCGGGGGCTACAATGAGCAGTACTTC.

This chain uses TRBV25-1 with TRBJ2-1; 13 bases are shared with TRBD2. This CDR3 has 13 amino acids. The ends lost 9 bases at V and 8 bases at J; junction bases unmatched: 4. The V gene's germline CDR1 is MGHDK and CDR2 SYGVNS. The CDR3 sequence: CASGLAGVDEQFF. CDR3 DNA: TGTGCCAGTGGACTAGCGGGAGTGGATGAGCAGTTCTTC.

V and J are TRBV6-1 and TRBJ2-3, with TRBD2 matching 10 bases. The CDR3 loop spans 17 amino acids. The V gene's germline CDR1 is MNHNS and CDR2 SASEGT. With 5 bases clipped from V and 0 bases from J, the junction kept 8 bases outside the gene matches. In DNA form, the CDR3 reads TGTGCCAGCAGTTCTAGCGGGGGCCAATCTAGCACAGATACGCAGTATTTT. Translation gives CASSSSGGQSSTDTQYF.

The chain uses TRBV11-1 and TRBJ2-1; D tentatively fits TRBD1 or TRBD2 (5 bases each). CDR1 and CDR2 from the germline V gene are SGHAT and FQDESV (reference sequence). This CDR3 region has 15 residues. Deletions cut 3 bases from V and 6 bases from J, with 15 bases between. CDR3 coding DNA: TGTGCCAGCAGCTTGGGCAGGGACCCTCTCAATGAGCAGTTCTTC. Its protein is CASSLGRDPLNEQFF.

This clonotype was seen a few times. V and J are TRBV12-3 or TRBV12-4 and TRBJ2-1, with 11 bases identical to TRBD1. J lost 12 bases, V lost 4 bases, and 8 bases had no gene match. CDR3 length: 14 amino acids. Here the CDR3 DNA reads TGTGCCAGCAGTTCTGGGACAGGGGGGTTGGGGCAGTTCTTC. Protein product: CASSSGTGGLGQFF.

This clonotype came up many times. The chain links TRBV27 to TRBJ2-4; the D is unclear. V was clipped by 7 bases and J by 5 bases, with 18 bases between them. The germline V gene encodes CDR1 MNHEY and CDR2 SMNVEV (reference sequence). This CDR3 spans 15 amino acids. CDR3 in amino acids: CASTMLARMENIQYF. CDR3 in DNA: TGTGCCAGCACCATGCTGGCCAGGATGGAAAACATTCAGTACTTC.

This clonotype is medium-sized (0.01 to 0.1%) within its sample. The CDR3 here is CASSEAGTSTDTQYF. CDR3 bases: TGTGCCAGCAGTGAAGCAGGGACAAGCACAGATACGCAGTATTTT. The rearrangement links TRBV6-1 to TRBJ2-3; D is possibly TRBD1 (6 bases). The CDR3 has 15 residues. Germline V gene data show CDR1 as MNHNS and CDR2 as SASEGT. Trimming took 0 bases from V and 0 from J, leaving 7 bases between them.

Sample share makes this clonotype medium-sized. The V and J genes are TRBV6-1 and TRBJ2-1; D not resolved. The J call may be faulty, since TRBJ2-7 better matches the DNA end. The CDR3 spans 12 residues. CDR1 is MNHNS and CDR2 is SASEGT in the germline V gene. The CDR3 loop is CASADTPYEQYF. DNA of the CDR3: TGTGCCAGCGCCGACACTCCCTACGAGCAGTACTTC.

J is TRBJ2-3 and V is TRBV6-1, with 7 nucleotides matching TRBD1. V lost 5 bases, J lost 6 bases, and 8 bases stayed unmatched. Germline V gene sequence: CDR1 MNHNS, CDR2 SASEGT. The CDR3 is 14 amino acids. CDR3: CASSLDRRTDTQYF. CDR3 sequence (DNA): TGTGCCAGCAGTCTGGACAGGAGAACCGATACGCAGTATTTT.

This chain joins TRBV5-1 and TRBJ2-1; 13 positions agree with TRBD2. Near its end, the DNA agrees better with TRBJ2-5, so the J call may be wrong. Germline V gives CDR1 SGHRS, CDR2 YFSETQ. The CDR3 has 16 amino acids. The CDR3 here is CASSPRLAGGAETQYF. The CDR3 DNA is TGCGCCAGCAGCCCAAGACTAGCGGGGGGCGCGGAGACCCAGTACTTC.

This clonotype was counted between two and nine times. V usage is TRBV6-6 and J usage is TRBJ1-6; D gene unclear. V was pared by 2 bases and J by 0 bases, with 8 bases between. The germline gives CDR1 MNHNY, CDR2 SVGAGI (reference sequence). CDR3 length: 16 residues. The CDR3 bases are TGTGCCAGCAGTTACGCCGCGAGCTCCTATAATTCACCCCTCCACTTT. Residues: CASSYAASSYNSPLHF.

V usage is TRBV6-5 and J usage is TRBJ2-1, with 7 positions matching TRBD2. CDR1 and CDR2 from the germline V gene are MNHEY and SVGAGI. The CDR3 is 15 amino acids. Losses at the gene ends were 5 bases for V and 2 bases for J; bases not matched to a gene: 6. CDR3 in amino acids: CASSTHRGAYNEQFF. DNA for the CDR3: TGTGCCAGCAGTACTCATCGGGGGGCCTACAATGAGCAGTTCTTC.

This clonotype was seen only a few times. The CDR3 does not close with the conserved phenylalanine or tryptophan, likely indicating a read error. This rearrangement joins TRBV7-2 to TRBJ2-1; D is perhaps TRBD2 (6 bases). V was pared by 2 bases and J by 5 bases, with 13 bases between. The CDR3 contains 15 residues. Germline CDR1 SGHTA, CDR2 FQGNSA. The CDR3 region is CASSLQYSGHNEQFL. The CDR3 region has the DNA TGTGCCAGCAGCTTACAATATAGCGGACACAATGAGCAGTTCTTA.

The chain couples TRBV6-1 to TRBJ2-5, with TRBD1 matching 9 bases. The V gene end was trimmed by 5 bases and the J gene end by 7 bases; junction bases not matched to a gene: 8. Per germline, CDR1 MNHNS and CDR2 SASEGT. This CDR3 has 14 residues. Written as DNA, the CDR3 is TGTGCCAGCAGTTCCGGACAGGGGACGGCGACCCAGTACTTC. This gives the protein CASSSGQGTATQYF.

This clonotype occurred a few times. V usage is TRBV7-8 and J usage is TRBJ2-5; 7 positions agree with TRBD1. Germline values: CDR1 SGHVS, CDR2 FQNEAQ. The CDR3 runs 14 residues. The V and J ends lost 4 bases and 6 bases, in that order; junction bases with no gene match: 8. The DNA for the CDR3 is TGTGCCAGCAGCTCCGACAGGGTGGTGAAGACCCAGTACTTC. This codes for CASSSDRVVKTQYF.

There are many counts of this clonotype. Written as DNA, the CDR3 is TGTGCCACCCGCCAGGGGGAGGAGGAGACCCAGTACTTC. Translation gives CATRQGEEETQYF. This sequence joins TRBV12-3 or TRBV12-4 and TRBJ2-3, with D perhaps TRBD1 (7 bases). The J call may be wrong; the DNA end is better matched by TRBJ2-5. The length of the CDR3 is 13 residues.

This chain joins TRBV6-1 and TRBJ1-5, with 7 nucleotides matching TRBD1. V lost 5 bases, J lost 0 bases, and 4 bases stayed unmatched. The CDR3 runs 15 residues. CDR1 is MNHNS and CDR2 is SASEGT in the germline V gene. CDR3 in amino acids: CASSLTGYSNQPQHF. In nucleotides, the CDR3 is TGTGCCAGCAGTTTGACAGGGTATAGCAATCAGCCCCAGCATTTT.

The sample holds a few counts of this clonotype. This sequence joins TRBV27 and TRBJ2-1; D not certain. CDR3 length: 15 amino acids. Trimming took 5 bases from V and 5 from J, leaving 16 bases between them. Per the germline V gene, CDR1 is MNHEY and CDR2 is SMNVEV (reference sequence). The CDR3: CASSTPWGADNEQFF. The CDR3 DNA reads as TGTGCCAGCAGTACCCCATGGGGTGCGGACAATGAGCAGTTCTTC.